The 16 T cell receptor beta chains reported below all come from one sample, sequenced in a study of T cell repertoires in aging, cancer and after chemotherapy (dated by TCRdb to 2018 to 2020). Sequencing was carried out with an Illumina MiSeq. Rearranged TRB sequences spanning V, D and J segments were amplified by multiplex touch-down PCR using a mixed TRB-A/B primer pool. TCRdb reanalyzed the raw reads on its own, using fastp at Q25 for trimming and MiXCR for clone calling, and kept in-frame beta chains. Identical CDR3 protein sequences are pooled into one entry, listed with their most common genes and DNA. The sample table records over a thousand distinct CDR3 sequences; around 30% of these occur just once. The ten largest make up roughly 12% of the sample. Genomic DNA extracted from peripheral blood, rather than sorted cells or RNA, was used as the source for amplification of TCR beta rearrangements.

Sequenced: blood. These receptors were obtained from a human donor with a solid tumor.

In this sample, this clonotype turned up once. CDR3: CASSLEPREQGKFAIYF. CDR3 sequence (DNA): TGCGCCAGCAGCCTAGAGCCCCGGGAACAGGGAAAGTTCGCCATATATTTT. The V gene is TRBV4-3, the J gene TRBJ1-3, with D maybe TRBD1 (6 bases). This CDR3 is built from 17 residues. Germline lookup yields CDR1 LGHNA and CDR2 YSLEER. Deletions cut 4 bases from V and 11 bases from J, with 27 bases between.

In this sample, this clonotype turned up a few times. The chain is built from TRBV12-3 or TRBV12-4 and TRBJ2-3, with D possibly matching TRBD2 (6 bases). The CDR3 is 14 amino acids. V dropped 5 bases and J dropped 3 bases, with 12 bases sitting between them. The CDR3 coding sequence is TGTGCCAGCAGTCCGTGGGGGAGGACAGATACGCAGTATTTT. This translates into CASSPWGRTDTQYF.

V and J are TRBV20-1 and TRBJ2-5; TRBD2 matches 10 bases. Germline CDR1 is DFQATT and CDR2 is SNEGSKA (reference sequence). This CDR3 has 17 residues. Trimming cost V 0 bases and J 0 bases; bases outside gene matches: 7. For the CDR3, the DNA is TGCAGTGCTAGAGAGCTTGGACTAGCGGTAGACCAAGAGACCCAGTACTTC. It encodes CSARELGLAVDQETQYF.

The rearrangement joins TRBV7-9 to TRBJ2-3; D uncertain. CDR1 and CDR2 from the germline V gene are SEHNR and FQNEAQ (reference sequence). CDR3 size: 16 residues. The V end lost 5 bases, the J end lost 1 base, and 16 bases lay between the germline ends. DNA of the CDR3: TGTGCCAGCAGCGTCAGAGGTGCAGGCCGCACAGATACGCAGTATTTT. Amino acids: CASSVRGAGRTDTQYF.

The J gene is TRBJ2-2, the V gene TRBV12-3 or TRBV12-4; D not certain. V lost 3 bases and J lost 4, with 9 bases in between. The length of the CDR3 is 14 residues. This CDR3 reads CASSFVLTTGELFF. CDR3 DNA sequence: TGTGCCAGCAGTTTCGTGCTTACCACCGGGGAGCTGTTTTTT.

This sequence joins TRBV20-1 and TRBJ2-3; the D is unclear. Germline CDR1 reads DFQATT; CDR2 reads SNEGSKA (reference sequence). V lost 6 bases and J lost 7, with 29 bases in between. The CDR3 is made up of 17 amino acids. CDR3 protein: CSAPGIGESLGYNTQYF. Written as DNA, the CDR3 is TGCAGTGCACCAGGTATCGGCGAGTCTTTGGGTTACAATACGCAGTATTTT.

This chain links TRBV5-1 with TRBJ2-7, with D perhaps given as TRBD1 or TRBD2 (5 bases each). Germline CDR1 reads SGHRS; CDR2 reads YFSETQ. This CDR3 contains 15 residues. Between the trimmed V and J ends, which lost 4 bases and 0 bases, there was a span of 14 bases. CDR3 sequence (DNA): TGCGCCAGCAGCGGGGGATCAACCCCCTCCTACGAGCAGTACTTC. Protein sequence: CASSGGSTPSYEQYF.

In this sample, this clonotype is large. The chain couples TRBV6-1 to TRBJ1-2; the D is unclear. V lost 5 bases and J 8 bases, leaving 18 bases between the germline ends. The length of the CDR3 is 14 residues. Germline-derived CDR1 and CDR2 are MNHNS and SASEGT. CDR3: CASSSGREVSGYTF. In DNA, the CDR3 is TGTGCCAGCAGTTCCGGGAGGGAGGTTAGCGGCTACACCTTC.

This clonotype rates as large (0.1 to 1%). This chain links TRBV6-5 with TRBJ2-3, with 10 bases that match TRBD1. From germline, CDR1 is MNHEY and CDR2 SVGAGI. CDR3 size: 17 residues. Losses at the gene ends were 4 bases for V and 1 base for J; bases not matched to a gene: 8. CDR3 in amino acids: CASSSPPGQGRTDTQYF. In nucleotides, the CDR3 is TGTGCCAGCAGTTCCCCCCCGGGACAGGGGCGCACAGATACGCAGTATTTT.

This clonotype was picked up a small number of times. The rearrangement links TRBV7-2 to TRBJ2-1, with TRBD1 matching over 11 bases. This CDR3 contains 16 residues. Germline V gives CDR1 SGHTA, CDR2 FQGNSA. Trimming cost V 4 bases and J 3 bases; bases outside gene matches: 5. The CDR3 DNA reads TGTGCCAGCAGCTCGAGGACAGGGGGCCTCTACAATGAGCAGTTCTTC. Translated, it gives CASSSRTGGLYNEQFF.

DNA of the CDR3: TGTGCCAGCAGCTTAGTTGCGGGGCCCCGGGAGACCCAGTACTTC. As protein: CASSLVAGPRETQYF. The V and J genes are TRBV7-2 and TRBJ2-5, with D possibly TRBD2 on 6 matching bases. V was clipped by 1 base and J by 5 bases, with 14 bases between them. Looked up from germline, CDR1 is SGHTA and CDR2 is FQGNSA. The CDR3 sequence is 15 residues long.

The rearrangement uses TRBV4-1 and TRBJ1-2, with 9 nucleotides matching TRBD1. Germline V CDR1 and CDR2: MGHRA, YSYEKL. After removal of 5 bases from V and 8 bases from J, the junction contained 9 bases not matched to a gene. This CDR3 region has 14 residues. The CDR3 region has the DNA TGCGCCAGCAGCGCCGAGGGACAGGGCTTCGGCTACACCTTC. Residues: CASSAEGQGFGYTF.

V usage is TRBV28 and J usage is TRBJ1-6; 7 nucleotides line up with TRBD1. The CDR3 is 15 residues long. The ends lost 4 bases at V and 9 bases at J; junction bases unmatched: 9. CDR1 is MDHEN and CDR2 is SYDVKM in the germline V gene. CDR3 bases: TGTGCCAGCAGTTCGGCAGGGGGTCAGGGTTCACCCCTCCACTTT. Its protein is CASSSAGGQGSPLHF.

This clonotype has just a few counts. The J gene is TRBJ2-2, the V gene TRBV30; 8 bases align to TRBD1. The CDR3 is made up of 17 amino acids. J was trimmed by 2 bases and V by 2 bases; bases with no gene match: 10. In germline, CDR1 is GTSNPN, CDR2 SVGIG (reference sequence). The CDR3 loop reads CAWSRGFGTGNTGELFF. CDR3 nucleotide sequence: TGTGCCTGGAGTCGTGGGTTTGGGACAGGCAACACCGGGGAGCTGTTTTTT.

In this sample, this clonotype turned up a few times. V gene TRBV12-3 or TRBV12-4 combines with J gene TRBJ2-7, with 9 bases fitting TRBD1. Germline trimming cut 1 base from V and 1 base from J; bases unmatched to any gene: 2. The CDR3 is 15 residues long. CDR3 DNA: TGTGCCAGCAGTTTAGGGACAGGGGTTTCCTACGAGCAGTACTTC. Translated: CASSLGTGVSYEQYF.

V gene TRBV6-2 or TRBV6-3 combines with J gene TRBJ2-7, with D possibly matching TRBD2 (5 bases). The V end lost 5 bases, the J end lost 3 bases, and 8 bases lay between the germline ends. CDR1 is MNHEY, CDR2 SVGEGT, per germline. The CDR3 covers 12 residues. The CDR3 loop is CASSPGLYEQYF. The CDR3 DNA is TGTGCCAGCAGTCCCGGACTCTACGAGCAGTACTTC.